Listed here are 8 T cell receptor beta chains from one sample, sequenced in a study of blood T cells in healthy people across ages. The authors ran a second PCR of roughly 6 to 12 cycles using a sample-barcoded 5' primer and a J-beta primer mix. TCRdb independently ran MiXCR on the 5' RACE reads; one entry per CDR3 protein. The sample lists approximately 800,000 distinct CDR3 sequences, 25% seen once, with under 4% in the top ten. A further study also used this sample, focusing on T cells of mothers and their children.

The source material was blood. These receptors all stem from a boy aged 5-17 years in good health.

The CDR3 DNA reads TGTGCCAGCAGCCCAGATGGGACAGGGCTCTCTCGGGAGACCCAGTACTTC. Protein sequence: CASSPDGTGLSRETQYF. The chain uses TRBV12-3 or TRBV12-4 and TRBJ2-5; 9 nucleotides match TRBD1. The trim removed 6 bases at V and 5 bases at J, leaving 16 bases unmatched. The CDR3 spans 17 residues.

There are a few counts of this clonotype. CDR3 nucleotide sequence: TGTGCCAGCAGTTTTAACAGGGCCAATCAGCCCCAGCATTTT. Protein: CASSFNRANQPQHF. The V call is TRBV7-9, the J call TRBJ1-5, with a tentative D call TRBD1 (6 bases). V lost 6 bases to trimming and J lost 3 bases, with 12 bases between them. Germline CDR1 and CDR2: SEHNR and FQNEAQ (reference sequence). The CDR3 is 14 amino acids.

This chain uses TRBV29-1 with TRBJ1-1; D is ambiguous. Trimming left V 7 bases short and J 0 bases short, with 12 bases between. This CDR3 comprises 13 residues. CDR1 and CDR2 from the germline V gene are SQVTM and ANQGSEA. Written as DNA, the CDR3 is TGCAGCGCCAGGAGAGGGTTGAACACTGAAGCTTTCTTT. Its translation is CSARRGLNTEAFF.

V is TRBV15 and J is TRBJ2-3, with 15 nucleotides matching TRBD2. V lost 1 base and J lost 14; bases outside the gene matches: 13. CDR3 length: 17 residues. From germline, CDR1 is LNHNV and CDR2 YYDKDF (reference sequence). The CDR3 DNA sequence: TGTGCCACCAGCAGAGGTCTTGTGGGACTAGCGGGAGGCTGTCGGTATTTT. Translating it yields CATSRGLVGLAGGCRYF.

This clonotype is a singleton in its sample. This chain uses TRBV6-6 with TRBJ1-4, with D uncertain. V was trimmed by 2 bases and J by 7 bases, leaving 8 bases between them. This CDR3 contains 13 residues. The germline gives CDR1 MNHNY, CDR2 SVGAGI (reference sequence). The CDR3 loop is CASSYEAGEKLFF. The CDR3 DNA is TGTGCCAGCAGTTACGAGGCGGGTGAAAAACTGTTTTTT.

This chain joins TRBV28 and TRBJ2-7; TRBD1 matches 7 bases. Trimming removed 6 bases from V and 4 bases from J; junction bases left unmatched: 9. The CDR3 length is 14 residues. In germline, CDR1 is MDHEN, CDR2 SYDVKM. CDR3: CASRDRRGVYEQYF. The CDR3 region has the DNA TGTGCCAGCAGGGACAGGCGAGGGGTTTACGAGCAGTACTTC.

CDR3 sequence (DNA): TGTGCCAGCAGTTTAGACGACAGTCAAGAGACCCAGTACTTC. It is translated as CASSLDDSQETQYF. This chain connects TRBV12-3 or TRBV12-4 to TRBJ2-5; TRBD1 might be the D (5 bases). The CDR3 is 14 amino acids. Trimming took 1 base from V and 2 from J, leaving 8 bases between them.

The genes are TRBV28 and TRBJ2-5, with D unresolved. With 8 bases removed from V and 4 bases from J, the gap between germline ends came to 11 bases. Per germline, CDR1 MDHEN and CDR2 SYDVKM. CDR3 length: 12 amino acids. The CDR3 DNA follows: TGTGCCAGCGGCACTTTCTTAGAGACCCAGTACTTC. It codes for CASGTFLETQYF.